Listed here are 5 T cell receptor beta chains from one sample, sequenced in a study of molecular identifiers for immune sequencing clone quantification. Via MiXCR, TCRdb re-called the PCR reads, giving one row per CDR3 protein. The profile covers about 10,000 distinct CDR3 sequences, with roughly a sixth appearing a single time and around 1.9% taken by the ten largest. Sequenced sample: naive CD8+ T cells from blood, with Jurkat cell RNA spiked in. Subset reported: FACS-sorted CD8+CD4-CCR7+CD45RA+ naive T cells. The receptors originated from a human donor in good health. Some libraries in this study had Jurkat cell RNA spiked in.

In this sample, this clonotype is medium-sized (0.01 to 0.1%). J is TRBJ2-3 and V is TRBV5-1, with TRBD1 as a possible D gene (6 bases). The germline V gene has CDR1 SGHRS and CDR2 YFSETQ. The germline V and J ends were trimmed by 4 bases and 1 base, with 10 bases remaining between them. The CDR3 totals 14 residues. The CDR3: CASSPDRRTDTQYF. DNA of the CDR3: TGCGCCAGCAGCCCGGACAGACGCACAGATACGCAGTATTTT.

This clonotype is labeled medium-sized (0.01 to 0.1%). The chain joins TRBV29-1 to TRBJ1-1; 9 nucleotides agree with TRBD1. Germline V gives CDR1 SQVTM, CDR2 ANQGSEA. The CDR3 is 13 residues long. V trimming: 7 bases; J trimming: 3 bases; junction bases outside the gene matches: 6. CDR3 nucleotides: TGCAGCGGGGACAGGGAGGGAGACACTGAAGCTTTCTTT. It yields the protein CSGDREGDTEAFF.

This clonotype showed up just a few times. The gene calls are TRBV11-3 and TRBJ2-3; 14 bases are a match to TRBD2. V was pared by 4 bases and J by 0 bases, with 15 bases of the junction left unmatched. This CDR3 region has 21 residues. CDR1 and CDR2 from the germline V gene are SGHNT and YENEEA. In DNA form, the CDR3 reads TGTGCCAGCAGCTCAGACGATGGACTAGCGGGAGGCTGGGATAGCACAGATACGCAGTATTTT. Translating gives CASSSDDGLAGGWDSTDTQYF.

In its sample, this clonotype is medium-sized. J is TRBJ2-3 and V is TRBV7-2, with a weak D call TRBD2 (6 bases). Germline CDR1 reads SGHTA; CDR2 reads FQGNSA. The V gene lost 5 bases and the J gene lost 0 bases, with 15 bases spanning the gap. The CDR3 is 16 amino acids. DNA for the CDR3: TGTGCCAGCAGCCGCGTTGTGCTAGCGAGCACAGATACGCAGTATTTT. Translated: CASSRVVLASTDTQYF.

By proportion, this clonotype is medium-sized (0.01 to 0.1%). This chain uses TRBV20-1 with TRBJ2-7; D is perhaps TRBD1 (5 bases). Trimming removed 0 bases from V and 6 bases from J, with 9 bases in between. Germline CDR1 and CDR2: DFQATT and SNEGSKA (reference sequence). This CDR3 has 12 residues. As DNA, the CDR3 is TGCAGTGCTAGAGATGTAGGGGTCGAGCAGTACTTC. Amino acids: CSARDVGVEQYF.